These T cell receptor beta chains were read from a single sample in a study of T-cell reconstitution after alpha-beta-depleted transplantation in children. TCRdb reanalysed the PCR reads using MiXCR and keeps one entry per CDR3 protein. In the table there are about 580,000 distinct CDR3 sequences, roughly 30% of which are singletons. The sample here was PBMCs, taken before TCRalphabeta/CD19-depleted stem cell transplant. The source is a boy in the first two years of life with Wiskott-Aldrich syndrome, due to receive a stem cell transplant. The conserved cysteine and the conserved F or W are not part of the CDR3 here. Rows may omit the clone size; those that give it use once, few, many or a size class.

v_call clone_size cdr3_aa
TRBV20-1 - SAPGLAGTYEQY
TRBV5-1 few ASSSGALNTEAF
TRBV25-1 - ASSESVHNYGYT
TRBV7-9 - ASSNRDSSSGNTIY
TRBV4-1 - ASSQDSTSGVYNEQF
TRBV28 - ASSPLAPAMGGDTQY
TRBV5-1 few ASSLAPPSSSGANVLT
TRBV5-1 - ASSLDSTNIQY
TRBV27 - ASSQRAGEQY
TRBV29-1 - SVTDRGINYEQY
TRBV12-5 - ASGLVTPGQGLYEQY
TRBV20-1 few SARGSGRASYYNEQF
TRBV3-1 - ASSYSGVPLH
TRBV20-1 - SARAPGENSPLH
TRBV12-3/TRBV12-4 - ATRGQGSNQPQH
TRBV7-3 - ASSNFGRDEQF
TRBV9 few ASSVIDGSYEQY
TRBV5-1 few ASSIGTGETQY
TRBV28 - AGARQPSYNEQF
TRBV12-3/TRBV12-4 - ASSLVGGRQF
TRBV12-3/TRBV12-4 - ASRRREEYTEAF
TRBV5-1 - ASKLLADYNEQF
TRBV7-9 - ASSLGRDWSEQY
TRBV27 - ASSLSREGLSDEQF
TRBV7-9 - ASRSTGTYGYT
TRBV27 few ASSFVYPLGEQY
TRBV4-1 few ASSQNFLGLGNTIY
TRBV27 - ASTRRVGGSPLH
TRBV5-1 few ASSLASRRGAQSYEQY
TRBV24-1 - ATSDAYNEQF
TRBV7-2 few ASSPIQREIYEQY
TRBV6-4 - ASSGRATIPSYEQY
TRBV20-1 once SAWTSGANTDTQY
TRBV24-1 - ATSDFSEQF
TRBV5-4 - ASSLVAGDDTGELF
TRBV24-1 few ATSDFLARRRLF
TRBV12-3/TRBV12-4 - ASKLGGGTFYEQY
TRBV24-1 few ATSDFGGSGPGELF
TRBV5-1 few ASSATPLAIHEQY
TRBV5-1 few ASSLELAGSYNEQF
TRBV5-1 - ASSWGLSSYNEQF
TRBV20-1 few SARAPTGGDYEQY
TRBV5-1 few ASARPGLAYNEQF
TRBV20-1 - SARAIYNEQF
TRBV24-1 - ATSDPAGGTYNEQF
TRBV12-3/TRBV12-4 - ASSQLRTGGVQPQH
TRBV2 few ASSRLAASYNEQF
TRBV6-5 - ASSLDGTSGSAQY
TRBV6-5 - ASRTLVGTQY
TRBV12-3/TRBV12-4 once ASSATTDTQY
TRBV11-2 few ASSQVGQTQY
TRBV20-1 - SAIGGRSNQPQH
TRBV12-3/TRBV12-4 few ASSRTSSVNEQF
TRBV9 - ASSPRTRNTIY
TRBV12-3/TRBV12-4 few ASSLNGLAGAEQY
TRBV20-1 - SARVSLSGNTIY
TRBV24-1 - ATSDGNNEQF
TRBV20-1 - SARDRTNRANHDGYGYT
TRBV7-2 few ASKNRGSGYT